This T cell receptor (beta chain) was sequenced during a study of T cells in Graves' hyperthyroidism and ophthalmopathy. Study context: It was at initial diagnosis, before any treatment, that peripheral blood was collected. Whole-study results and caveats: Most thyroid clonotypes expanded above 0.001 appeared in blood too.

It was uncontrolled infection, other autoimmune disease, pregnancy or lactation that excluded patients. Authors of the study amplified TCR beta CDR3 regions from RNA transcripts. With the HTBI primer set, the TCR CDR3 went through a first round of RT-PCR. MiXCR, applied by TCRdb to the multiplex PCR reads, yields one record per CDR3 protein. This sample has 300,000 to 450,000 distinct CDR3 sequences, with more than 15% found just once. Germline loops: CDR1 SGHVS, CDR2 FQNEAQ. Trimming took 5 bases from V and 4 from J, leaving 5 bases between them. CDR3 length equals 12 residues. This clonotype has a handful of counts. The antigen is not known.

This TCR was sampled from a woman under 30 with Graves' hyperthyroidism that later progressed to Graves' ophthalmopathy. Sample: blood. This rearrangement joins TRBV7-8 to TRBJ1-4; D unresolved. CDR3 loop: CASSALNEKLFF. DNA of the CDR3: TGTGCCAGCAGCGCCCTTAATGAAAAACTGTTTTTT.